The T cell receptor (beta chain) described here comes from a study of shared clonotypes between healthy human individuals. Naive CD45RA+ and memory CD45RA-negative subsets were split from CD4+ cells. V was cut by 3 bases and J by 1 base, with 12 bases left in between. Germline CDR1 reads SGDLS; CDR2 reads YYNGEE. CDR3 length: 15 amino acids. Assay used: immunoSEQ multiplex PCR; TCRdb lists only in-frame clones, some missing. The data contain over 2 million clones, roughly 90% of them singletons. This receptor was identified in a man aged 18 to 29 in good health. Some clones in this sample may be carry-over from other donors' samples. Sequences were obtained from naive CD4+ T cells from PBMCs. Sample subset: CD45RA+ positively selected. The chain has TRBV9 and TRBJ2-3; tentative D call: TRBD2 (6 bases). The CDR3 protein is CASSARGTRTDTQYF. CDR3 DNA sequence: TGTGCCAGCAGCGCGCGCGGGACCCGCACAGATACGCAGTATTTT.